This TCR beta chain is from a study of blood T cell repertoires in COVID-19. This CDR3 has 15 residues. Germline CDR1 is SNHLY and CDR2 is FYNNEI. V was shortened by 0 bases and J by 3 bases, with 12 bases between the two germline ends. Profiled with immunoSEQ multiplex PCR; TCRdb holds only in-frame clones, not every one. The data show over 70,000 clones, roughly 80% seen once. The rearrangement uses TRBV2 and TRBJ2-7; perhaps TRBD2 as D (6 bases). This clonotype originated in a man between 70 and 80 years old who had recovered from COVID-19. Sequencing used peripheral blood. The CDR3 sequence is CASSEAGGVLYEQYF. The CDR3 DNA is TGTGCCAGCAGTGAAGCAGGCGGGGTGCTCTACGAGCAGTACTTC.